The following is a TCR beta chain sequence with its context. As yet, its antigen is unknown. This entry comes from a study of Ad26.COV2.S vaccination and SARS-CoV-2 variants. Study results and limitations: There was reportedly substantial breadth in spike-specific CD8+ and CD4+ T cell responses after vaccination. It was found that vaccine and placebo recipients had similar non-spike TCR breadth.

Here immunoSEQ multiplex PCR was the method, and the copy in TCRdb shows in-frame clones only, minus some. Altogether 300,000 to 400,000 clones are present, approximately 90% being singletons, with the ten largest covering 3% to 4%. This CDR3 is 15 amino acids long. V gave up 5 bases and J gave up 0 bases, with 13 bases separating them. Germline V gene lookup returns CDR1 MNHEY and CDR2 SVGAGI. The receptor's source is a human donor who had recovered from COVID-19. The chain couples TRBV6-5 to TRBJ2-5; TRBD1 is a possible D gene (5 bases). The specimen was peripheral blood, collected after recovery from COVID-19. The CDR3 region is CASSLDSQYQETQYF. The CDR3 DNA sequence: TGTGCCAGCAGTCTTGACAGCCAGTACCAAGAGACCCAGTACTTC.